This T cell receptor beta chain was captured by sequencing in a study of esophageal squamous cell carcinoma under preoperative chemotherapy listed by TCRdb under 2018. Broadly, across the study: The study profiled TCR repertoires of both peripheral blood T cells and tumor-infiltrating lymphocytes. The cohort comprised roughly five patients with primary esophageal squamous cell carcinoma. Repertoires were compared between samples taken before and after paclitaxel-nedaplatin therapy. The study assessed how paclitaxel-nedaplatin chemotherapy affected T-cell receptor repertoires in patients with esophageal squamous cell carcinoma.

Taken with the paper, the label for time point translates to: after preoperative PTX-NDP chemotherapy. Patients received paclitaxel-nedaplatin as preoperative chemotherapy before surgery. Libraries were prepared through PCR. Reads for this sample came from a HiSeq X Ten. TCR repertoires were characterized by high-throughput sequencing. TCRdb reanalyzed the raw reads on its own, using fastp at Q25 for trimming and MiXCR for clone calling, and kept in-frame beta chains. Every entry covers one CDR3 protein and lists the most common genes and DNA from its rows. This sample holds 32,000 or so distinct CDR3 sequences; 40% to 65% were observed only once. The ten largest clones add up to about 23% of the sample. Results the study describes overall, beyond this receptor: Immediate and substantial changes in clonotype frequency were induced by paclitaxel-nedaplatin therapy, and contraction rather than amplification was more likely to be observed among abundant clones. Only 4 or 5 patients with esophageal squamous cell carcinoma were analyzed, making for a small cohort. Post-treatment tumor-infiltrating lymphocytes appeared partly derived from peripheral T cells migrating into the tumor, not solely from local clonal changes. TCR diversity increased significantly in peripheral T cells after chemotherapy, but not in tumor-infiltrating lymphocytes.

The sample holds a few counts of this clonotype. This clone's antigen is unknown. Base qualities are missing; no much larger clone stands one base away. The sequence derives from a human donor with esophageal squamous cell carcinoma. The donor label of this sample is uncertain. Sample acquisition took place from a patient given preoperative chemotherapy.

Here the CDR3 is given as CASSTTQTGPQYF. Here is the DNA: TGCGCCAGCAGCACCACCCAGACAGGGCCCCAGTACTTC. The rearranged chain carries TRBV5-1 and TRBJ2-5; the central 7 bases match TRBD1. Taken from cysteine to phenylalanine, the CDR3 has 13 residues. Solely the CDR3 DNA is kept, with 39 bases framed from the first base. For this chain, trimming is 4 bases at the V end and 9 bases at the J end, and the number of junction bases without a gene match is 9. The germline V gene provides CDR1 SGHRS and CDR2 YFSETQ.